Following are 20 T cell receptor beta chains from one sample sequenced in a study of T cells in Graves' hyperthyroidism and ophthalmopathy. RNA transcripts served as the template for amplifying TCR beta CDR3 regions. RT-PCR in the first round (using the HTBI primer set) targeted the TCR CDR3. TCRdb re-called the multiplex PCR reads with MiXCR, one entry per CDR3 protein. The sample lists hundreds of thousands of distinct CDR3 sequences, 20% to 25% seen once, with around a third in the top ten. Material: blood. The receptors here all came from a man aged 25 to 45 with Graves' ophthalmopathy.

There are many counts of this clonotype. The rearrangement uses TRBV30 and TRBJ2-7; maybe TRBD1 (6 bases). The CDR3 spans 13 residues. The V gene's germline CDR1 is GTSNPN and CDR2 SVGIG (reference sequence). Trimming shortened V by 4 bases and J by 1 base, and 11 bases separated the two germline ends. The CDR3 DNA reads TGTGCCTGGACCCAGGGGCAGTCCTACGAGCAGTACTTC. It yields the protein CAWTQGQSYEQYF.

V usage is TRBV6-2 or TRBV6-3 and J usage is TRBJ2-3; D unresolved. CDR1 is MNHEY and CDR2 is SVGEGT in the germline V gene. V was shortened by 6 bases and J by 0 bases, with 19 bases between the two germline ends. The CDR3 covers 17 residues. The CDR3 sequence is CASSRSYWSVSTDTQYF. The CDR3 DNA sequence: TGTGCCAGCAGCCGTTCATACTGGTCCGTTAGCACAGATACGCAGTATTTT.

There are a few counts of this clonotype. V is TRBV27 and J is TRBJ1-4, with a tentative D call TRBD1 (5 bases). This CDR3 is 18 amino acids long. Per the germline V gene, CDR1 is MNHEY and CDR2 is SMNVEV (reference sequence). The V gene lost 5 bases and the J gene lost 5 bases, with 24 bases spanning the gap. Here the CDR3 reads CASSLSGPIMGLNEKLFF. As DNA, the CDR3 is TGTGCCAGCAGTCTTTCGGGACCTATCATGGGGTTGAATGAAAAACTGTTTTTT.

This clonotype was picked up a small number of times. The chain combines TRBV20-1 with TRBJ2-1; TRBD2 matches at 13 bases. Germline trimming cut 1 base from V and 5 bases from J; bases unmatched to any gene: 2. CDR3 length equals 15 residues. CDR1 is DFQATT and CDR2 is SNEGSKA in the germline V gene (reference sequence). The CDR3 nucleotides are TGCAGTGCTAGAGGGGGGACTAGCGGGAACAATGAGCAGTTCTTC. This codes for CSARGGTSGNNEQFF.

This clonotype was picked up many times. The CDR3 DNA is TGCAGTGCTAGAGGGTCTGGCAGGAGGAGCTCCTACGAGCAGTACTTC. It encodes CSARGSGRRSSYEQYF. V usage is TRBV20-1 and J usage is TRBJ2-7, with TRBD2 as a possible D gene (5 bases). Germline V gene lookup returns CDR1 DFQATT and CDR2 SNEGSKA (reference sequence). The V and J ends lost 1 base and 0 bases respectively, with 16 bases between them. The CDR3 covers 16 residues.

This clonotype appeared a few times. The chain recombines TRBV5-4 with TRBJ1-1; a weak D match, TRBD1 (5 bases). Trimming removed 5 bases from V and 7 bases from J, with 15 bases in between. The CDR3 contains 13 residues. Germline CDR1 is SGHNT and CDR2 is YYREEE (reference sequence). The chain's CDR3 is CASSSRGVFEAFF. As DNA, the CDR3 is TGTGCCAGCAGTTCCCGGGGGGTTTTTGAAGCTTTCTTT.

The sample holds a few counts of this clonotype. CDR3: CSVRKPSYNEQFF. In DNA form, the CDR3 reads TGCAGCGTGAGGAAACCCTCCTACAATGAGCAGTTCTTC. V is TRBV29-1 and J is TRBJ2-1; D gene uncertain. Trimming took 6 bases from V and 0 from J, leaving 9 bases between them. Germline assignment: CDR1 SQVTM and CDR2 ANQGSEA. The CDR3 is 13 residues long.

This clonotype was recorded many times. V usage is TRBV6-2 or TRBV6-3 and J usage is TRBJ2-7; 8 nucleotides agree with TRBD1. Germline trimming cut 4 bases from V and 6 bases from J; bases unmatched to any gene: 8. This CDR3 has 14 residues. The germline gives CDR1 MNHEY, CDR2 SVGEGT. The CDR3 here is CASSSPGQEAEQYF. The CDR3 DNA reads as TGTGCCAGCAGTTCCCCGGGACAGGAGGCCGAGCAGTACTTC.

This chain links TRBV12-3 or TRBV12-4 with TRBJ2-1, with 13 bases that match TRBD2. V lost 6 bases, J lost 7 bases, and 9 bases stayed unmatched. This CDR3 spans 16 amino acids. CDR3 nucleotide sequence: TGTGCCAGCAGCACGGGACTAGCGGGACTAGGGAATGAGCAGTTCTTC. Translation: CASSTGLAGLGNEQFF.

This clonotype has only a few counts. The chain uses TRBV5-6 and TRBJ2-5; D is possibly TRBD1 (5 bases). From germline, CDR1 is SGHDT and CDR2 YYEEEE. This CDR3 contains 15 residues. V was pared by 4 bases and J by 1 base, with 14 bases between. CDR3 sequence (DNA): TGTGCCAGCAGCCCTAACAGACAGCTCCAAGAGACCCAGTACTTC. This codes for CASSPNRQLQETQYF.

This clonotype showed up just a few times. This chain connects TRBV4-1 to TRBJ2-1, with D possibly matching TRBD2 (5 bases). The CDR3 is 15 residues long. Germline-derived CDR1 and CDR2 are MGHRA and YSYEKL. Trimming removed 1 base from V and 6 bases from J, with 13 bases in between. Here the CDR3 reads CASSQGARDRNEQFF. The CDR3 DNA is TGCGCCAGCAGCCAAGGGGCGAGGGATCGCAATGAGCAGTTCTTC.

The chain carries TRBV7-9 and TRBJ2-5; 8 nucleotides line up with TRBD2. V was pared by 5 bases and J by 0 bases, with 5 bases of the junction left unmatched. Germline assignment: CDR1 SEHNR and CDR2 FQNEAQ (reference sequence). CDR3 length equals 15 residues. The CDR3 DNA reads as TGTGCCAGCAGCCCCGGGGGGGAGTACCAAGAGACCCAGTACTTC. Translation: CASSPGGEYQETQYF.

Remarks on this clonotype: A much larger clone differs by one base, so this may be a read error. The chain combines TRBV18 with TRBJ2-1; D unresolved. In germline, CDR1 is KGHSH, CDR2 LQKENI. V was cut by 7 bases and J by 2 bases, with 15 bases left in between. The CDR3 is 15 residues long. CDR3 region: CASLPERRTYNEQFF. CDR3 nucleotide sequence: TGTGCCAGCTTACCCGAGCGTCGGACCTACAATGAGCAGTTCTTC.

This clonotype appeared a few times. The gene calls are TRBV20-1 and TRBJ2-5; D gene uncertain. Trimming removed 1 base from V and 1 base from J, with 13 bases in between. Germline values: CDR1 DFQATT, CDR2 SNEGSKA (reference sequence). The CDR3 sequence is 15 residues long. CDR3: CSARAYNSGQETQYF. As DNA, the CDR3 is TGCAGTGCTAGAGCTTACAATTCGGGCCAAGAGACCCAGTACTTC.

The rearrangement links TRBV5-6 to TRBJ2-2; no reliable D call. The ends were cut back, 2 bases at V and 1 base at J, with 15 bases in the middle. The CDR3 runs to 17 residues. CDR1 is SGHDT, CDR2 YYEEEE, per germline. The CDR3 is CASSFGPHQQNTGELFF. The CDR3 DNA follows: TGTGCCAGCAGCTTTGGTCCGCACCAGCAGAACACCGGGGAGCTGTTTTTT.

The CDR3 reads CASSFKRGASYEQYF. Written as DNA, the CDR3 is TGTGCCAGCAGTTTCAAGCGGGGCGCCTCCTACGAGCAGTACTTC. The V and J genes are TRBV28 and TRBJ2-7; 7 bases agree with TRBD2. V lost 3 bases to trimming and J lost 0 bases; unmatched junction nucleotides: 5. There are 15 residues in the CDR3. CDR1 and CDR2 (germline): MDHEN, SYDVKM.

This clonotype was seen a few times. The chain links TRBV2 to TRBJ1-6; D call uncertain. The germline V and J ends were trimmed by 1 base and 4 bases, with 11 bases remaining between them. Germline loops: CDR1 SNHLY, CDR2 FYNNEI. This CDR3 region has 16 residues. The CDR3 loop reads CASSEETSLYNSPLHF. Here the CDR3 DNA reads TGTGCCAGCAGTGAAGAAACGTCCCTGTATAATTCACCCCTCCACTTT.

In DNA, the CDR3 is TGCAGTGCTAGGGGGCGAAGGGGTAACAATCAGCCCCAGCATTTT. This translates into CSARGRRGNNQPQHF. This sequence joins TRBV20-1 and TRBJ1-5; TRBD1 might be the D (5 bases). The germline V gene has CDR1 DFQATT and CDR2 SNEGSKA (reference sequence). With 3 bases removed from V and 3 bases from J, the gap between germline ends came to 15 bases. The CDR3 has 15 amino acids.

As for this clonotype: A clone one base away is much larger, so this may be a read error. V gene TRBV2 combines with J gene TRBJ2-1, with a weak D call TRBD2 (6 bases). This CDR3 comprises 15 residues. Germline-derived CDR1 and CDR2 are SNHLY and FYNNEI. The CDR3 region is CASSLAGTGNNGQFF. The CDR3 region has the DNA TGTGCCAGCAGCTTAGCTGGGACTGGGAACAATGGGCAGTTCTTC.

This sequence joins TRBV7-9 and TRBJ2-5, with a possible D match to TRBD1 (6 bases). Germline values: CDR1 SEHNR, CDR2 FQNEAQ (reference sequence). The CDR3 runs 12 residues. The V end lost 5 bases, the J end lost 4 bases, and 8 bases lay between the germline ends. This chain's CDR3 is CASSHRVETQYF. Here the CDR3 DNA reads TGTGCCAGCAGCCACAGGGTAGAGACCCAGTACTTC. Full variable domain (remainder filled in from reference TRBV7-9 and TRBJ2-5): DTGVSQNPRHKITKRGQNVTFRCDPISEHNRLYWYRQTLGQGPEFLTYFQNEAQLEKSRLLSDRFSAERPKGSFSTLEIQRTEQGDSAMYLCASSHRVETQYFGPGTRLLVL.